Listed here are 15 T cell receptor beta chains from one sample, sequenced in a study of cytomegalovirus exposure and HLA in healthy donors (dated by TCRdb to the late 2010s). The method behind the library was the immunoSEQ multiplex PCR assay. A mixture of 60 forward primers for TCR Vbeta segments and 13 reverse primers for TCR Jbeta segments was used in the multiplex PCR. TCRdb obtained this table from immuneACCESS and retained in-frame rearrangements with V and J assigned. These tables miss some clones; where compared with another copy, unresolved V genes account for less than half of the shortfall, and the remainder is unexplained. The sample has approximately 96,000 clones on record, about 74% of them singletons. The top ten clonotypes cover roughly 1.8% of the sample. The sample consisted of PBMCs. The receptors originated from a male donor in good health and CMV-seronegative.

This clone has more than one count but fewer than ten. The V gene is TRBV11-2, the J gene TRBJ2-2, with D possibly TRBD2 on 6 matching bases. The ends were cut back, 6 bases at V and 5 bases at J, with 16 bases in the middle. Per the germline V gene, CDR1 is SGHAT and CDR2 is FQNNGV. The CDR3 spans 15 residues. CDR3 DNA sequence: TGTGCCAGCAGATCGACTAGGGGCCGGACCGGGGAGCTGTTTTTT. This sequence encodes CASRSTRGRTGELFF.

The chain is built from TRBV19 and TRBJ2-7, with TRBD2 matching 9 bases. Trimming at V came to 8 bases and at J to 2 bases, leaving 7 bases not matched to a gene. This CDR3 has 14 amino acids. Germline V CDR1 and CDR2: LNHDA, SQIVND (reference sequence). CDR3 DNA sequence: TGTGCCAGTGCCGGGACTAGCAAACCCTACGAGCAGTACTTC. As protein: CASAGTSKPYEQYF.

The genes are TRBV9 and TRBJ1-1; 10 bases agree with TRBD1. Looked up from germline, CDR1 is SGDLS and CDR2 is YYNGEE. V was pared by 3 bases and J by 5 bases, with 10 bases of the junction left unmatched. CDR3 size: 16 residues. The CDR3 here is CASSARLTGGFTEAFF. In DNA form, the CDR3 reads TGTGCCAGCAGCGCCCGGTTGACAGGGGGCTTTACTGAAGCTTTCTTT.

The gene calls are TRBV6-1 and TRBJ1-4; 8 bases line up with TRBD1. The CDR3 has 13 residues. Looked up from germline, CDR1 is MNHNS and CDR2 is SASEGT. Trimming at V came to 6 bases and at J to 7 bases, leaving 4 bases not matched to a gene. The CDR3 sequence: CASRQGEFEKLFF. Written as DNA, the CDR3 is TGTGCCAGCAGACAGGGGGAGTTTGAAAAACTGTTTTTT.

This clone was recorded a few times. The chain combines TRBV28 with TRBJ2-7; weak D call: TRBD1 (7 bases). This CDR3 contains 14 residues. From germline, CDR1 is MDHEN and CDR2 SYDVKM. V was pared by 6 bases and J by 5 bases, with 17 bases between. The CDR3 region is CASSLVAGGHEQYF. The DNA for the CDR3 is TGTGCCAGCAGCCTGGTCGCAGGGGGGCACGAGCAGTACTTC.

The genes are TRBV28 and TRBJ1-1; 7 bases are shared with TRBD1. V gave up 6 bases and J gave up 4 bases; unmatched junction bases: 8. The V gene's germline CDR1 is MDHEN and CDR2 SYDVKM. CDR3 length: 14 amino acids. CDR3 amino acids: CASRSGGFGTEAFF. CDR3 sequence (DNA): TGTGCCAGCAGATCAGGGGGTTTCGGCACTGAAGCTTTCTTT.

The V call is TRBV27, the J call TRBJ2-7, with 9 bases identical to TRBD1. Trimming took 7 bases from V and 5 from J; bases not matched to a gene: 6. Germline V gene data show CDR1 as MNHEY and CDR2 as SMNVEV (reference sequence). The CDR3 extends over 13 amino acids. CDR3 loop: CASIPGQGHEQYF. The CDR3 DNA follows: TGTGCCAGCATTCCGGGACAGGGACACGAGCAGTACTTC.

The chain uses TRBV6-6 and TRBJ2-1; 12 bases agree with TRBD2. The CDR3 extends over 16 amino acids. V dropped 4 bases and J dropped 6; count of bases not matched to a gene: 7. Per the germline V gene, CDR1 is MNHNY and CDR2 is SVGAGI (reference sequence). The CDR3 coding sequence is TGTGCCAGCAGTTCCCCCCTAGCGGGAGGGATCAATGAGCAGTTCTTC. As protein: CASSSPLAGGINEQFF.

This clone appeared once. The J gene is TRBJ2-7, the V gene TRBV2, with 7 positions matching TRBD1. Germline values: CDR1 SNHLY, CDR2 FYNNEI. The CDR3 runs to 12 residues. V gave up 4 bases and J gave up 7 bases; unmatched junction bases: 4. CDR3 region: CASSGQGGEQYF. Here the CDR3 DNA reads TGTGCCAGCAGTGGACAGGGCGGGGAGCAGTACTTC.

This clone has a single count. The chain uses TRBV2 and TRBJ2-7, with D maybe TRBD1 (5 bases). This CDR3 contains 16 residues. V was trimmed by 1 base and J by 0 bases, leaving 13 bases between them. From germline, CDR1 is SNHLY and CDR2 FYNNEI. CDR3 residues: CASSEGVQGFSYEQYF. DNA of the CDR3: TGTGCCAGCAGTGAAGGGGTTCAGGGATTCTCCTACGAGCAGTACTTC.

The CDR3: CASSGGDRINEQYF. CDR3 nucleotides: TGTGCCAGCAGTGGAGGGGACAGAATTAACGAGCAGTACTTC. The rearrangement joins TRBV25-1 to TRBJ2-7, with TRBD1 identical over 7 bases. The CDR3 extends over 14 amino acids. Germline lookup yields CDR1 MGHDK and CDR2 SYGVNS. V lost 4 bases, J lost 5 bases, and 8 bases stayed unmatched.

This clone has a handful of counts. The chain combines TRBV5-4 with TRBJ1-1, with 9 bases lining up with TRBD1. This CDR3 has 15 amino acids. Trimming removed 4 bases from V and 3 bases from J; junction bases left unmatched: 7. Looked up from germline, CDR1 is SGHNT and CDR2 is YYREEE (reference sequence). CDR3 bases: TGTGCCAGCAGCATAGGACAGGGGAGGTACACTGAAGCTTTCTTT. Encoded protein: CASSIGQGRYTEAFF.

J is TRBJ2-3 and V is TRBV5-1; 10 bases match TRBD2. This CDR3 has 15 amino acids. Unmatched junction bases numbered 2, after V lost 0 bases and J lost 4 bases. From germline, CDR1 is SGHRS and CDR2 YFSETQ. In DNA, the CDR3 is TGCGCCAGCAGCTTGGTAGCGGGAGGCGCAGATACGCAGTATTTT. This codes for CASSLVAGGADTQYF.

In this sample, this clone turned up a few times. The V and J genes are TRBV15 and TRBJ2-3; 7 bases are shared with TRBD2. J was trimmed by 4 bases and V by 0 bases; bases with no gene match: 7. This CDR3 has 16 residues. Germline CDR1 LNHNV, CDR2 YYDKDF (reference sequence). The CDR3 coding sequence is TGTGCCACCAGCAGAGACCTAGCGGTGGGGGCAGATACGCAGTATTTT. It encodes CATSRDLAVGADTQYF.

The chain has TRBV29-1 and TRBJ2-3; a weak D match, TRBD2 (6 bases). CDR1 and CDR2 (germline): SQVTM, ANQGSEA. CDR3 length equals 14 residues. Trimming took off 0 bases at V and 2 bases at J, with 9 bases between the two ends. The CDR3 region is CSVEETRNTDTQYF. In nucleotides, the CDR3 is TGCAGCGTTGAAGAGACTAGAAACACAGATACGCAGTATTTT.